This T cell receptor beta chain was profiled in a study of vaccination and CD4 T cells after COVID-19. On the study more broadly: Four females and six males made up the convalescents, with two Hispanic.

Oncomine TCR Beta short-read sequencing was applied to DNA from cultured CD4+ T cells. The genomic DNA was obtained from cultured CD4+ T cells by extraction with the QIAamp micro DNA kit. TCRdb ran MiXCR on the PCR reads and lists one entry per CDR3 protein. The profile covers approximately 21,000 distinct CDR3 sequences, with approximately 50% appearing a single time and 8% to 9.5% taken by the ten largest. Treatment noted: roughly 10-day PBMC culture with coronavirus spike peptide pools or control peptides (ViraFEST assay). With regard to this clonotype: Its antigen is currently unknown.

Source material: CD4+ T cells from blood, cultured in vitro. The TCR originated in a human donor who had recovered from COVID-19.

The CDR3 region has the DNA TGTGCCAGCAGCCCGACAGGACTAGTCTCCTACAATGAGCAGTTCTTC. Its protein is CASSPTGLVSYNEQFF. The chain couples TRBV7-3 to TRBJ2-1; D perhaps matches TRBD2 (7 bases). Per the germline V gene, CDR1 is SGHTA and CDR2 is FQGTGA. V was cut by 5 bases and J by 0 bases, with 14 bases left in between. This CDR3 contains 16 residues.